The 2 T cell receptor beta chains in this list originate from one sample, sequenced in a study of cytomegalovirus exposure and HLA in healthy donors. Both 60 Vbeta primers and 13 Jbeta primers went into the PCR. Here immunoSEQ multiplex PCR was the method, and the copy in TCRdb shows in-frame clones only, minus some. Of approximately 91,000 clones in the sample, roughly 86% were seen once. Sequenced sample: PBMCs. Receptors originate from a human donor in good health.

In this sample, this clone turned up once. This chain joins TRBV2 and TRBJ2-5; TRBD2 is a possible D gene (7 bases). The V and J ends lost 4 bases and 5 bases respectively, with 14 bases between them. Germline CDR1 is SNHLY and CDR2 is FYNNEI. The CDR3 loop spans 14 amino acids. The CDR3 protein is CASSGGGGWETQYF. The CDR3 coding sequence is TGTGCCAGCAGTGGGGGGGGCGGTTGGGAGACCCAGTACTTC.

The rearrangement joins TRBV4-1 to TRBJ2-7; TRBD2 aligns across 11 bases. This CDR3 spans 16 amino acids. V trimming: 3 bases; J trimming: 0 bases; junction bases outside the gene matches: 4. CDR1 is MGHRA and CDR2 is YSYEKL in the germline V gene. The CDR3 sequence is CASSQLAGGLSYEQYF. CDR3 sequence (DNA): TGCGCCAGCAGCCAGCTAGCGGGAGGCCTCTCCTACGAGCAGTACTTC.